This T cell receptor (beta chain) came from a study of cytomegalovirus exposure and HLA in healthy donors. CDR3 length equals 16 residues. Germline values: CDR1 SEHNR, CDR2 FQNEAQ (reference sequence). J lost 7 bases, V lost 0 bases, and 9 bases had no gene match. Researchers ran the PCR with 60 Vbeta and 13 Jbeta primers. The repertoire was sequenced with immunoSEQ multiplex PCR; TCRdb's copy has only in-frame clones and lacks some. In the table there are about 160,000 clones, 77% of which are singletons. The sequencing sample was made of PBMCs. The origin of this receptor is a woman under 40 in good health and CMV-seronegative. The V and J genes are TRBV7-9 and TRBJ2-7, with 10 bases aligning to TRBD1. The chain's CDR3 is CASSLAGGQGSIEQYF. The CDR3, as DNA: TGTGCCAGCAGCTTAGCTGGGGGACAGGGGTCGATTGAGCAGTACTTC.